This is a list of T cell receptor beta chains from one sample in a study of control samples from healthy donors and cancer patients. Method: immunoSEQ multiplex PCR; TCRdb's copy keeps in-frame clones and lacks some. In total, the table holds about 210,000 clones. The sample consisted of blood. The source of these receptors is a woman aged 25-40 years in good health. Each CDR3 is given with its conserved first and last residue. The order of the fields is J gene, V gene, D gene, CDR3 protein, CDR3 DNA. D genes are given only for firm matches.

>TRBJ1-6|TRBV6-5|-
CGVVGGGSPLHF
TGTGGGGTGGTCGGGGGTGGTTCACCCCTCCACTTT
>TRBJ1-4|TRBV30|-
CAWSIGQRLDEKLFF
TGTGCCTGGAGTATTGGACAGCGCCTTGATGAAAAACTGTTTTTT
>TRBJ1-4|TRBV2|-
CASSDIPTFTTNEKLFF
TGTGCCAGCAGTGATATCCCGACCTTTACAACTAATGAAAAACTGTTTTTT
>TRBJ2-2|TRBV12-3/TRBV12-4|-
CASKAENTGELFF
TGTGCCAGCAAGGCAGAGAACACCGGGGAGCTGTTTTTT
>TRBJ1-4|TRBV25-1|TRBD1
CASSAIGTAGGEKLFF
TGTGCCAGCAGTGCTATAGGGACAGCGGGTGGGGAAAAACTGTTTTTT
>TRBJ2-7|TRBV30|-
CAWSVVGYEQYF
TGTGCCTGGAGTGTAGTCGGCTACGAGCAGTACTTC
>TRBJ1-6|TRBV7-2|-
CASSFVGRTNSPLHF
TGTGCCAGCAGCTTTGTGGGACGGACTAATTCACCCCTCCACTTT
>TRBJ2-3|TRBV5-1|TRBD1
CASSLVAQGADTQYF
TGCGCCAGCAGCTTGGTGGCCCAGGGGGCGGATACGCAGTATTTT
>TRBJ1-2|TRBV29-1|-
CSVIRSARGYTF
TGCAGCGTTATCAGGAGCGCTCGGGGCTACACCTTC
>TRBJ1-3|TRBV5-1|-
CASSFEGWGNTIYF
TGCGCCAGCAGCTTCGAGGGATGGGGAAACACCATATATTTT
>TRBJ2-1|TRBV20-1|-
CSAPMGNEQFF
TGCAGTGCTCCCATGGGGAATGAGCAGTTCTTC
>TRBJ1-6|TRBV18|TRBD1
CASSPLRNPRGPGTGENSPLHF
TGTGCCAGCTCACCCCTACGTAATCCCCGGGGGCCCGGGACAGGGGAAAATTCACCCCTCCACTTT
>TRBJ1-2|TRBV4-1|TRBD1
CASSQPLRSTGGRGGYTF
TGCGCCAGCAGCCAACCCTTAAGATCAACAGGGGGCAGAGGAGGCTACACCTTC
>TRBJ2-3|TRBV5-1|-
CASSLTTGTLGTDTQYF
TGCGCCAGCAGCCTAACAACCGGGACCCTTGGCACAGATACGCAGTATTTT
>TRBJ1-3|TRBV4-1|-
CASSRGRDEPGNTIYF
TGCGCCAGCAGCCGGGGCAGGGACGAACCTGGAAACACCATATATTTT
>TRBJ1-5|TRBV7-8|-
CASSLGSGYSNQPQHF
TGTGCCAGCAGCTTAGGGTCAGGTTATAGCAATCAGCCCCAGCATTTT
>TRBJ2-3|TRBV6-2/TRBV6-3|-
CASSYSKDTQYF
TGTGCCAGCAGTTACTCGAAAGATACGCAGTATTTT
>TRBJ1-1|TRBV9|-
CASSVSLRNTEAFF
TGTGCCAGCAGCGTGAGCCTACGGAACACTGAAGCTTTCTTT
>TRBJ1-4|TRBV4-1|TRBD1
CASSHGGDRGLEKLFF
TGCGCCAGCAGCCACGGCGGTGACAGGGGGCTTGAAAAACTGTTTTTT
>TRBJ1-5|TRBV7-8|TRBD1
CASSELPGQGYGSNQPQHF
TGTGCCAGCAGCGAGTTACCGGGACAGGGCTATGGCAGCAATCAGCCCCAGCATTTT
>TRBJ1-2|TRBV3-1/TRBV3-2|-
CASSPTGLRRGYTF
TGTGCCAGCAGCCCAACAGGCCTCCGGCGGGGCTACACCTTC
>TRBJ1-3|TRBV12-3/TRBV12-4|-
CASSLGNTIYF
TGTGCCAGCAGCCTAGGAAACACCATATATTTT
>TRBJ1-1|TRBV7-9|-
CAGTVGDTEAFF
TGTGCCGGCACGGTTGGAGACACTGAAGCTTTCTTT
>TRBJ2-7|TRBV28|TRBD1
CASSFGTGTYEQYF
TGTGCCAGCAGTTTCGGGACAGGGACCTACGAGCAGTACTTC
>TRBJ1-2|TRBV24-1|TRBD1
CATSGQGAIGYTF
TGTGCCACCAGTGGACAGGGGGCAATTGGCTACACCTTC
>TRBJ2-3|TRBV7-3|-
CASSSGRTDTQYF
TGTGCCAGCAGTTCGGGACGCACAGATACGCAGTATTTT
>TRBJ1-1|TRBV5-1|-
CASSLDGGFGAFF
TGCGCCAGCAGCCTAGACGGGGGTTTCGGGGCTTTCTTT
>TRBJ2-7|TRBV7-6|TRBD1
CASSSTGVGYEQYF
TGTGCCAGCAGCTCTACAGGGGTGGGCTACGAGCAGTACTTC
>TRBJ1-3|TRBV28|-
CASSQGGGNTIYF
TGTGCCAGCAGCCAGGGTGGTGGAAACACCATATATTTT